This TCR beta chain is from a study of blood T cell repertoires in COVID-19. Participants were aged about 18 to 89 years from approximately 23 US areas. Exposed participants encountered a COVID-19 case during the 2 weeks preceding study entry. TCRdb keeps only in-frame clones here, not all; method: immunoSEQ multiplex PCR. The sample gives 360,000 or so clones, 88% of which show up once; approximately 1% is in the top ten. This clonotype originated in a woman in her twenties or thirties who had been exposed to COVID-19. Sequencing was carried out using PBMCs or T cells enriched from blood (not recorded which).

The DNA of the CDR3 is TGCGCCAGCAGCCAAGATCCAATCACTGAAGCTTTCTTT. This gives the protein CASSQDPITEAFF. The V call is TRBV4-1, the J call TRBJ1-1; D remains ambiguous. The CDR3 length is 13 residues. V lost 0 bases, J lost 4 bases, and 6 bases lay in between. CDR1 is MGHRA, CDR2 YSYEKL, per germline.